This TCR beta chain was obtained from a study of regulatory T cells in long-lasting Graves disease. Points from the study as a whole: With persistent disease, TRBV28, TRBJ1-2 and TRBJ2-5 were the favored segments. Shared public clonotypes totalled 2,500 to 3,500 in persistent patients, compared with over 800 in new patients.

This clonotype was seen repeatedly, ten times or more. Its antigen is unidentified. The time point is: newly diagnosed GD, antithyroid drugs for less than 3 months. RNA isolated from PBMCs was used to make the TCR library. Looked up from germline, CDR1 is SEHNR and CDR2 is FQNEAQ (reference sequence). The CDR3 loop spans 16 amino acids. V gave up 2 bases and J gave up 2 bases; unmatched junction bases: 7. Combining iRepertoire HTBI primers with Arm-PCR of CDR3 regions, the authors built TCR beta libraries. TCRdb re-called the multiplex PCR reads with MiXCR, one entry per CDR3 protein. The sample has over 500,000 distinct CDR3 sequences, less than 20% seen once. These data also formed part of another study, on T cells in Graves' hyperthyroidism and ophthalmopathy.

The sample consisted of peripheral blood mononuclear cells (PBMCs), taken at new diagnosis, from a patient treated with antithyroid drugs. The receptor comes from a woman in her thirties with Graves disease. The chain has TRBV7-9 and TRBJ2-3, with 7 positions matching TRBD1. CDR3 DNA sequence: TGTGCCAGCAGCTTAAGTGGACAGGCCCTCACAGATACGCAGTATTTT. Its protein product is CASSLSGQALTDTQYF. Full variable domain (rest looked up from reference TRBV7-9 and TRBJ2-3): DTGVSQNPRHKITKRGQNVTFRCDPISEHNRLYWYRQTLGQGPEFLTYFQNEAQLEKSRLLSDRFSAERPKGSFSTLEIQRTEQGDSAMYLCASSLSGQALTDTQYFGPGTRLTVL.